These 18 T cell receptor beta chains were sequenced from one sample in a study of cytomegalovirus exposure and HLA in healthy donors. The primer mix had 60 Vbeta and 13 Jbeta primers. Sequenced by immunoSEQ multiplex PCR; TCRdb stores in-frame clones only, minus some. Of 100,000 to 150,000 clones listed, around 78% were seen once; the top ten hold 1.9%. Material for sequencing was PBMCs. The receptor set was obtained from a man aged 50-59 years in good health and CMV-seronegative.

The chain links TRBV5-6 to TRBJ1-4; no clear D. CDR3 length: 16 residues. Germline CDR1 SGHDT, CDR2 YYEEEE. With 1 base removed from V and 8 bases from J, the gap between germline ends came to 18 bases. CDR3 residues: CASSLFGVEAGEKLFF. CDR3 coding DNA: TGTGCCAGCAGCTTGTTTGGGGTGGAAGCGGGAGAAAAACTGTTTTTT.

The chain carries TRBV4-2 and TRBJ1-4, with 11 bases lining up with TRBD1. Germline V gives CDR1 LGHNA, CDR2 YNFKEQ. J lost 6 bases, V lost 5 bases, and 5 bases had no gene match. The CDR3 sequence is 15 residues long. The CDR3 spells CASSSPGQGDEKLFF. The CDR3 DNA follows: TGTGCCAGCAGCAGCCCGGGACAGGGGGATGAAAAACTGTTTTTT.

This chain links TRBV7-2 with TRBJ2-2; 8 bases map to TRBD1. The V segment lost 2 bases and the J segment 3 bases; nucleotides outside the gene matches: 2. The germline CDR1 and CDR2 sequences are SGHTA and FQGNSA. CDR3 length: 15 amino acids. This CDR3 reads CASSLTGGDTGELFF. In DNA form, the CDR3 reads TGTGCCAGCAGCTTAACAGGGGGAGACACCGGGGAGCTGTTTTTT.

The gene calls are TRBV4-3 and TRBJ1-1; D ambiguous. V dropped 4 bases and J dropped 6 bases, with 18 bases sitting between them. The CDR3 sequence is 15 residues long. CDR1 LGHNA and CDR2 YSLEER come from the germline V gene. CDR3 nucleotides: TGCGCCAGCAGCCCGGAGGTTGGGGTCGGCGCTGAAGCTTTCTTT. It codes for CASSPEVGVGAEAFF.

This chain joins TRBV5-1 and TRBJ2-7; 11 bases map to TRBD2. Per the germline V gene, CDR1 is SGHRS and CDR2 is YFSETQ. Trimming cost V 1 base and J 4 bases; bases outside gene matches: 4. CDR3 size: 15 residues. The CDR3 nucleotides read TGCGCCAGCAGCTTGTTTCTAGCGGGGGGATACGAGCAGTACTTC. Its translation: CASSLFLAGGYEQYF.

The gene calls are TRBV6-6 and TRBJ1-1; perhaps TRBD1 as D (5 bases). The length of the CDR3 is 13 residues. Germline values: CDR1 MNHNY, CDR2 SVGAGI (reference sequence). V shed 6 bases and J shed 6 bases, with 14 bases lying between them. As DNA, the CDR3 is TGTGCCAGCAGCCTCGTGGGGGGGGCTGAAGCTTTCTTT. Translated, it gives CASSLVGGAEAFF.

The CDR3 reads CASSQDRGGSYNEQFF. DNA for the CDR3: TGTGCCAGCAGCCAAGATAGGGGGGGCTCCTACAATGAGCAGTTCTTC. The V gene is TRBV4-2, the J gene TRBJ2-1; perhaps TRBD2 as D (7 bases). This CDR3 comprises 16 residues. Trimming cost V 0 bases and J 0 bases, with 9 bases left between them. Germline lookup yields CDR1 LGHNA and CDR2 YNFKEQ.

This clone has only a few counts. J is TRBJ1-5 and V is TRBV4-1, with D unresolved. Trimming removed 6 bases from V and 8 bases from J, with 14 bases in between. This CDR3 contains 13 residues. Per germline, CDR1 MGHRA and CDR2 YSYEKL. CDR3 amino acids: CASSLTSMEPQHF. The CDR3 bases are TGCGCCAGCAGTTTAACATCCATGGAGCCCCAGCATTTT.

CDR3: CASSGLTGGEGYTF. CDR3 DNA sequence: TGTGCCAGCAGTGGATTGACAGGGGGCGAAGGCTACACCTTC. V and J are TRBV6-1 and TRBJ1-2; 10 bases align to TRBD1. The CDR3 runs 14 residues. J gave up 8 bases and V 4 bases, and 7 bases lay outside the gene matches. The germline V gene encodes CDR1 MNHNS and CDR2 SASEGT.

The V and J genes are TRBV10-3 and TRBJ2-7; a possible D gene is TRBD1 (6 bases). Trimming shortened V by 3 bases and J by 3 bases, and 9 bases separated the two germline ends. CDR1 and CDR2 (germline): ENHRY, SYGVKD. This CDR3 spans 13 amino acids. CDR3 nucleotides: TGTGCCATCAGTGACCCACAGGGCTACGAGCAGTACTTC. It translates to CAISDPQGYEQYF.

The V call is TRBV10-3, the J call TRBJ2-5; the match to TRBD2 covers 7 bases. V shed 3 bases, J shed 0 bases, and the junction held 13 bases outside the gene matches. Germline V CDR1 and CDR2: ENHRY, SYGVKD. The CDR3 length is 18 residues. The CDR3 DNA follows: TGTGCCATCAGTGACTACGGAAGGGCTAGCGGCCACCAAGAGACCCAGTACTTC. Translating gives CAISDYGRASGHQETQYF.

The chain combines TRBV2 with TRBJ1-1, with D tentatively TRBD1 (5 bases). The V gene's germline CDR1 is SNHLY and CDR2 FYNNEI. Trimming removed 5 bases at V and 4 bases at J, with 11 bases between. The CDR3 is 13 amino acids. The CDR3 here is CASSLEGITEAFF. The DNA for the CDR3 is TGTGCCAGCAGTCTGGAGGGGATCACTGAAGCTTTCTTT.

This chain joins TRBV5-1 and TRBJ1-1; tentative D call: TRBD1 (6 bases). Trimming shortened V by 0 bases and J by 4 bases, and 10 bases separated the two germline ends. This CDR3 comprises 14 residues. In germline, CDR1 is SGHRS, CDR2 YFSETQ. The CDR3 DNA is TGCGCCAGCAGCTTGGCCCGAGGGGGCACTGAAGCTTTCTTT. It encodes CASSLARGGTEAFF.

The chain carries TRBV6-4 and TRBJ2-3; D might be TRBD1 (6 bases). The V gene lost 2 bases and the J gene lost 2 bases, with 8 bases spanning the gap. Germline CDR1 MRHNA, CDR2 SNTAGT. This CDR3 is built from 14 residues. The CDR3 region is CASSDGQPTDTQYF. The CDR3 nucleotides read TGTGCCAGCAGTGACGGACAGCCCACAGATACGCAGTATTTT.

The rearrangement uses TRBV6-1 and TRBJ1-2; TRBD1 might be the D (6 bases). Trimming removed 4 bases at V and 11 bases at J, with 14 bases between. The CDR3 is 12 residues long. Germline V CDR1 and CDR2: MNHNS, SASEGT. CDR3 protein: CASSGNRVGYTF. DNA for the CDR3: TGTGCCAGCAGTGGTAACAGGGTAGGGTACACCTTC.

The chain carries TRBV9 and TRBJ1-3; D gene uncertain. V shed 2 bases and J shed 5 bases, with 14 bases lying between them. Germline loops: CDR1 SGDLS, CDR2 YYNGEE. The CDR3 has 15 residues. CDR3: CASSVDGVGRNTIYF. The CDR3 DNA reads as TGTGCCAGCAGCGTGGACGGGGTCGGGCGAAACACCATATATTTT.

In DNA form, the CDR3 reads TGTGCCAGCTCCCTATTTTCTGGTAATCAAGAGACCCAGTACTTC. Translation gives CASSLFSGNQETQYF. V is TRBV6-1 and J is TRBJ2-5, with D unclear. The CDR3 consists of 15 residues. V was pared by 8 bases and J by 2 bases, with 18 bases between. Germline loops: CDR1 MNHNS, CDR2 SASEGT.

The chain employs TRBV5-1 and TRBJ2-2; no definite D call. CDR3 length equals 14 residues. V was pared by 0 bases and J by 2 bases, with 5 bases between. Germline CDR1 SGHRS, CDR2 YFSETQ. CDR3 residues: CASSLGTNTGELFF. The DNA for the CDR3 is TGCGCCAGCAGCTTGGGAACAAACACCGGGGAGCTGTTTTTT.